This TCR beta chain derives from a study of T cell responses to AZD1222 COVID-19 vaccine. Method: immunoSEQ multiplex PCR; TCRdb's copy keeps in-frame clones and lacks some. The profile shows roughly 120,000 clones, 85% of them singletons. V was pared by 4 bases and J by 1 base, with 8 bases of the junction left unmatched. CDR3 length: 17 amino acids. Germline CDR1 reads SGHTA; CDR2 reads FQGNSA. This clonotype was sampled from an adult who received the AZD1222 COVID-19 vaccine. The sample in question was peripheral blood, obtained 28 days after the second AZD1222 dose. This rearrangement joins TRBV7-2 to TRBJ2-5; 11 bases line up with TRBD1. DNA of the CDR3: TGTGCCAGCAGCTCCGGGACAGGGGGTCAGTTCCAAGAGACCCAGTACTTC. Translated: CASSSGTGGQFQETQYF.